Following are 8 T cell receptor beta chains from one sample sequenced in a study of T cell responses to AZD1222 COVID-19 vaccine. The method was immunoSEQ multiplex PCR; TCRdb's version includes in-frame clones alone and lacks a portion of them. The table shows about 60,000 clones, with about 90% occurring only once. This specimen was peripheral blood, taken on day 0 of AZD1222 vaccination. All receptors come from an adult in good health.

V usage is TRBV29-1 and J usage is TRBJ1-1; D uncertain. V was clipped by 3 bases and J by 2 bases, with 4 bases between them. Germline values: CDR1 SQVTM, CDR2 ANQGSEA. The CDR3 sequence is 11 residues long. CDR3 residues: CSVDSNTEAFF. As DNA, the CDR3 is TGCAGCGTTGACTCTAACACTGAAGCTTTCTTT.

This chain uses TRBV3-1 (or the pseudogene TRBV3-2) with TRBJ2-3; TRBD1 matches at 8 bases. The CDR3 consists of 15 residues. J gave up 3 bases and V 7 bases, and 9 bases lay outside the gene matches. Germline values: CDR1 LGHDT, CDR2 YNNKEL (reference sequence). The CDR3 loop reads CASNMIGQGTDTQYF. CDR3 bases: TGTGCCAGCAACATGATCGGACAGGGTACAGATACGCAGTATTTT.

This clone was picked up a small number of times. This chain links TRBV5-1 with TRBJ1-4, with 7 bases fitting TRBD1. J was trimmed by 8 bases and V by 4 bases; bases with no gene match: 5. Germline-derived CDR1 and CDR2 are SGHRS and YFSETQ. The CDR3 sequence is 13 residues long. For the CDR3, the DNA is TGCGCCAGCAGCGGACAGGAAACAGAAAAACTGTTTTTT. Protein sequence: CASSGQETEKLFF.

A few counts support this clone. V is TRBV9 and J is TRBJ2-1; tentative D call: TRBD2 (5 bases). The CDR3 runs to 14 residues. The germline V gene encodes CDR1 SGDLS and CDR2 YYNGEE. Trimming pared 0 bases from V and 6 bases from J, leaving 10 bases between. The CDR3 nucleotides are TGTGCCAGCAGCGTAGGGGAGCGAGTCAATGAGCAGTTCTTC. Protein product: CASSVGERVNEQFF. Full variable domain (rest looked up from reference TRBV9 and TRBJ2-1): DSGVTQTPKHLITATGQRVTLRCSPRSGDLSVYWYQQSLDQGLQFLIQYYNGEERAKGNILERFSAQQFPDLHSELNLSSLELGDSALYFCASSVGERVNEQFFGPGTRLTVL.

CDR3 DNA sequence: TGCAGCGTTGTGTACAGAATGAACACTGAAGCTTTCTTT. Protein product: CSVVYRMNTEAFF. The rearrangement uses TRBV29-1 and TRBJ1-1; D unclear. Looked up from germline, CDR1 is SQVTM and CDR2 is ANQGSEA. V was shortened by 4 bases and J by 0 bases, with 9 bases between the two germline ends. CDR3 size: 13 residues.

The V and J genes are TRBV18 and TRBJ2-2; TRBD1 is a possible D gene (5 bases). Per the germline V gene, CDR1 is KGHSH and CDR2 is LQKENI. This CDR3 contains 15 residues. V shed 2 bases and J shed 0 bases, with 7 bases lying between them. The chain's CDR3 is CASSPMDTNTGELFF. The CDR3 DNA sequence: TGTGCCAGCTCACCAATGGACACGAACACCGGGGAGCTGTTTTTT. The whole variable domain, filled in from reference TRBV18 and TRBJ2-2, reads NAGVMQNPRHLVRRRGQEARLRCSPMKGHSHVYWYRQLPEEGLKFMVYLQKENIIDESGMPKERFSAEFPKEGPSILRIQQVVRGDSAAYFCASSPMDTNTGELFFGEGSRLTVL.

The V call is TRBV5-1, the J call TRBJ2-7, with D possibly matching TRBD2 (6 bases). Germline V gene sequence: CDR1 SGHRS, CDR2 YFSETQ. The CDR3 consists of 17 residues. The V and J ends lost 0 bases and 10 bases respectively, with 26 bases between them. CDR3 in DNA: TGCGCCAGCAGCTTGGGGGACCGGGGCGGGATCCTCTCTAAACAGTACTTC. Protein product: CASSLGDRGGILSKQYF.

A few counts support this clone. The chain is built from TRBV28 and TRBJ1-5; D not certain. Germline loops: CDR1 MDHEN, CDR2 SYDVKM. The CDR3 runs to 16 residues. V was trimmed by 3 bases and J by 4 bases, leaving 16 bases between them. The CDR3 coding sequence is TGTGCCAGCAGTTTTAGCTCCGGCCGGGAAAATCAGCCCCAGCATTTT. Its protein is CASSFSSGRENQPQHF.